This TCR beta chain was identified during a study of shared clonotypes between healthy human individuals. Study-level results: Estimated richness was generally greater in naive than memory subsets. It was the non-shared clonotypes that had lower generation probabilities than clonotypes shared by all four donors.

Naive CD8 cells were CD45RO-negative, positively selected for CCR7, excluding terminally differentiated effector memory CD45RA+ cells. CDR1 MNHNY and CDR2 SVGAGI come from the germline V gene (reference sequence). This CDR3 contains 15 residues. Trimming removed 2 bases from V and 11 bases from J, with 19 bases in between. The data were produced by immunoSEQ multiplex PCR, yet TCRdb's version contains in-frame clones alone and is incomplete. The table has 2 million or so clones, roughly 95% seen once; the top ten hold 0.85% to 1.3%. In regard to this clone: Its antigen remains unidentified.

Sequenced sample: naive CD8+ T cells sorted from blood. The chain carries TRBV6-6 and TRBJ2-4; no firm D call. The receptor was isolated from a man aged 18 to 29 in good health. CDR3 sequence: CASSYPSGGAEFQYF. In DNA, the CDR3 is TGTGCCAGCAGTTACCCATCGGGTGGAGCAGAGTTTCAGTACTTC.